Following are 10 T cell receptor beta chains from one sample sequenced in a study of cytomegalovirus exposure and HLA in healthy donors. With 60 Vbeta and 13 Jbeta primers, the PCR was carried out. TCRdb's table, derived via immunoSEQ multiplex PCR, lists solely in-frame clones and lacks some. The sample lists 77,000 or so clones; around three quarters were seen once. Sequencing was carried out using PBMCs. These receptors were obtained from a woman aged 40 to 49 in good health and CMV-seronegative.

This chain connects TRBV5-1 to TRBJ2-2; 15 nucleotides agree with TRBD2. This CDR3 contains 15 residues. V shed 8 bases, J shed 5 bases, and the junction held 4 bases outside the gene matches. Germline-derived CDR1 and CDR2 are SGHRS and YFSETQ. The CDR3 spells CASQGTSGRTGELFF. The DNA for the CDR3 is TGCGCCAGTCAGGGGACTAGCGGGAGGACCGGGGAGCTGTTTTTT.

The V gene is TRBV28, the J gene TRBJ1-2; D is perhaps TRBD1 (6 bases). This CDR3 has 17 residues. Trimming shortened V by 8 bases and J by 6 bases, and 28 bases separated the two germline ends. The V gene's germline CDR1 is MDHEN and CDR2 SYDVKM. CDR3 residues: CASQSGGVGGGSDGYTF. Written as DNA, the CDR3 is TGTGCCAGCCAAAGCGGGGGTGTTGGAGGGGGTTCGGATGGCTACACCTTC.

The chain has TRBV10-3 and TRBJ1-3; D perhaps matches TRBD1 (6 bases). The V and J ends lost 4 bases and 8 bases respectively, with 12 bases between them. CDR3 length: 13 amino acids. The V gene's germline CDR1 is ENHRY and CDR2 SYGVKD. The CDR3 region has the DNA TGTGCCATCAGTGTACAGGGTGGGGACACCATATATTTT. Translating gives CAISVQGGDTIYF.

The V gene is TRBV5-1, the J gene TRBJ1-4; 7 bases are a match to TRBD1. Trimming at V came to 2 bases and at J to 8 bases, leaving 6 bases not matched to a gene. The length of the CDR3 is 14 residues. The germline V gene has CDR1 SGHRS and CDR2 YFSETQ. CDR3 protein: CASSFGQGDEKLFF. Here the CDR3 DNA reads TGCGCCAGCAGCTTTGGGCAGGGGGACGAAAAACTGTTTTTT.

The count of this clone is one. The gene calls are TRBV4-3 and TRBJ2-2; perhaps TRBD2 as D (5 bases). The CDR3 sequence is 15 residues long. V was cut by 1 base and J by 6 bases, with 12 bases left in between. The germline gives CDR1 LGHNA, CDR2 YSLEER. DNA of the CDR3: TGCGCCAGCAGCCAAGCTCTACTAGGGTCCGGGGAGCTGTTTTTT. This translates into CASSQALLGSGELFF.

The chain employs TRBV10-3 and TRBJ2-5; TRBD2 aligns across 7 bases. The DNA end lines up better with TRBJ2-7; the J call may be wrong. Germline V CDR1 and CDR2: ENHRY, SYGVKD. The CDR3 consists of 17 residues. The DNA of the CDR3 is TGTGCCATCAGTGAGGCCGCCGGGAGCGGGAACTTCCGCGAGCAGTACTTC. This translates into CAISEAAGSGNFREQYF.

J is TRBJ2-7 and V is TRBV5-1, with a tentative D call TRBD2 (6 bases). From germline, CDR1 is SGHRS and CDR2 YFSETQ. Trimming removed 5 bases at V and 1 base at J, with 19 bases between. The CDR3 is 16 residues long. The CDR3 coding sequence is TGCGCCAGCAGGTCACACCGGGACTGGGGGTCCTACGAGCAGTACTTC. Amino acids: CASRSHRDWGSYEQYF. Complete variable domain (other parts from reference TRBV5-1 and TRBJ2-7): KAGVTQTPRYLIKTRGQQVTLSCSPISGHRSVSWYQQTPGQGLQFLFEYFSETQRNKGNFPGRFSGRQFSNSRSEMNVSTLELGDSALYLCASRSHRDWGSYEQYFGPGTRLTVT.

J is TRBJ1-1 and V is TRBV30, with D possibly TRBD1 on 5 matching bases. The V end lost 5 bases, the J end lost 4 bases, and 23 bases lay between the germline ends. The CDR3 runs 16 residues. From germline, CDR1 is GTSNPN and CDR2 SVGIG (reference sequence). The CDR3 DNA reads as TGTGCCTGGCTTCTCGGGGGGTCTAAGGATGGCACTGAAGCTTTCTTT. It yields the protein CAWLLGGSKDGTEAFF.

The chain joins TRBV28 to TRBJ2-7; 12 bases match TRBD1. The CDR3 has 17 residues. In germline, CDR1 is MDHEN, CDR2 SYDVKM. Unmatched junction bases numbered 6, after V lost 3 bases and J lost 0 bases. The CDR3 DNA follows: TGTGCCAGCAGTTTCTCACCGGGACAGGGGGCCTCCTACGAGCAGTACTTC. Amino acid sequence: CASSFSPGQGASYEQYF.

J is TRBJ1-4 and V is TRBV18, with TRBD1 matching over 8 bases. This CDR3 is 17 amino acids long. CDR1 is KGHSH and CDR2 is LQKENI in the germline V gene. Trimming took 1 base from V and 0 from J; bases not matched to a gene: 4. The CDR3 loop is CASSPQGQESTNEKLFF. In nucleotides, the CDR3 is TGTGCCAGCTCACCACAGGGACAGGAATCAACTAATGAAAAACTGTTTTTT. The variable domain in full, with the rest retrieved from reference TRBV18 and TRBJ1-4, is NAGVMQNPRHLVRRRGQEARLRCSPMKGHSHVYWYRQLPEEGLKFMVYLQKENIIDESGMPKERFSAEFPKEGPSILRIQQVVRGDSAAYFCASSPQGQESTNEKLFFGSGTQLSVL.